The rows below give T cell receptor beta chains drawn from one sample of a study of Ad26.COV2.S vaccination and SARS-CoV-2 variants. TCRdb keeps only in-frame clones here, not all; method: immunoSEQ multiplex PCR. The sample shows some 190,000 clones, 70% to 90% of them seen only once. The material sequenced was peripheral blood, taken after recovery from COVID-19. The receptors originated from a human donor who had recovered from COVID-19. The CDR3 runs from the conserved cysteine through the conserved F or W. A D gene is named only where the DNA matches it firmly. A row's size may be missing; if present it is once, few, many or a size class.

d_gene: NA; j_gene: TRBJ1-2; abundance: NA; v_gene: TRBV28; CDR3nt: TGTGCCAGCAGTCTAACAGCTAACTATGGCTACACCTTC; CDR3aa: CASSLTANYGYTF
d_gene: NA; j_gene: TRBJ2-5; abundance: NA; v_gene: TRBV7-7; CDR3nt: TGTGCCAGCAGCCAAGGACTCTCACTGGGAGAGACCCAGTACTTC; CDR3aa: CASSQGLSLGETQYF
d_gene: NA; j_gene: TRBJ1-5; abundance: NA; v_gene: TRBV2; CDR3nt: TGTGCCAGCAGTGGAAGGGTAGGCAATCAGCCCCAGCATTTT; CDR3aa: CASSGRVGNQPQHF
d_gene: NA; j_gene: TRBJ2-7; abundance: NA; v_gene: TRBV12-3/TRBV12-4; CDR3nt: TGTGCCAGCAGTTCAATGAACTACGAGCAGTACTTC; CDR3aa: CASSSMNYEQYF
d_gene: NA; j_gene: TRBJ2-1; abundance: NA; v_gene: TRBV4-2; CDR3nt: TGTGCCAGCAGCCAAGATCACTGGGGTTTAGACAATGAGCAGTTCTTC; CDR3aa: CASSQDHWGLDNEQFF
d_gene: TRBD2; j_gene: TRBJ2-3; abundance: NA; v_gene: TRBV9; CDR3nt: TGTGCCAGCAGCGTAGGTGAGCGGGGGGGCCAGAGTACGCAGTATTTT; CDR3aa: CASSVGERGGQSTQYF
d_gene: NA; j_gene: TRBJ2-7; abundance: NA; v_gene: TRBV6-1; CDR3nt: TGTGCCAGCAGTGAATGGGGCGGCTACGAGCAGTACTTC; CDR3aa: CASSEWGGYEQYF
d_gene: NA; j_gene: TRBJ2-2; abundance: NA; v_gene: TRBV19; CDR3nt: TGTGCCAGTAGTCTCCCCGGGGGGCAGGGATACACCGGGGAGCTGTTTTTT; CDR3aa: CASSLPGGQGYTGELFF
d_gene: NA; j_gene: TRBJ1-5; abundance: NA; v_gene: TRBV2; CDR3nt: TGTGCCAGCAGTGAAGGCGTCCTTTTAGGGGGCAATCAGCCCCAGCATTTT; CDR3aa: CASSEGVLLGGNQPQHF
d_gene: NA; j_gene: TRBJ1-6; abundance: NA; v_gene: TRBV4-2; CDR3nt: TGTGCCAGCAGCCGCTCGGGACTCCTGGATAGTTCACCCCTCCACTTT; CDR3aa: CASSRSGLLDSSPLHF
d_gene: TRBD1; j_gene: TRBJ1-2; abundance: NA; v_gene: TRBV15; CDR3nt: TGTGCCACCAGCAGTTCTACAGGGGCGGGTGGCTACACCTTC; CDR3aa: CATSSSTGAGGYTF
d_gene: NA; j_gene: TRBJ2-1; abundance: NA; v_gene: TRBV11-3; CDR3nt: TGTGCCAGCAGCTTAGGACTTAATGAGCAGTTCTTC; CDR3aa: CASSLGLNEQFF
d_gene: TRBD1; j_gene: TRBJ1-1; abundance: NA; v_gene: TRBV20-1; CDR3nt: TGCAGTGCTAGTTGGCAGGGGGTGGAAGCTTTCTTT; CDR3aa: CSASWQGVEAFF
d_gene: TRBD2; j_gene: TRBJ2-7; abundance: NA; v_gene: TRBV7-2; CDR3nt: TGTGCCAGCAGCTGGACTAGCGGACCTTCCTACGAGCAGTACTTC; CDR3aa: CASSWTSGPSYEQYF
d_gene: NA; j_gene: TRBJ2-3; abundance: NA; v_gene: TRBV9; CDR3nt: TGTGCCAGCAGCGTAAGAGCGACTTCAGATACGCAGTATTTT; CDR3aa: CASSVRATSDTQYF
d_gene: NA; j_gene: TRBJ1-6; abundance: NA; v_gene: TRBV27; CDR3nt: TGTGCCAGCAGTCTCAGGGGTGGTTCACCCCTCCACTTT; CDR3aa: CASSLRGGSPLHF
d_gene: NA; j_gene: TRBJ2-5; abundance: few; v_gene: TRBV9; CDR3nt: TGTGCCAGCAGCGTAGGGCCCCTCCAAGAGACCCAGTACTTC; CDR3aa: CASSVGPLQETQYF
d_gene: NA; j_gene: TRBJ1-4; abundance: NA; v_gene: TRBV28; CDR3nt: TGTGCCAGCACATACAGGGATGAAAAACTGTTTTTT; CDR3aa: CASTYRDEKLFF
d_gene: NA; j_gene: TRBJ2-1; abundance: NA; v_gene: TRBV7-2; CDR3nt: TGTGCCAGCAGCTTAGCGGGGGGCCTGTACAATGAGCAGTTCTTC; CDR3aa: CASSLAGGLYNEQFF
d_gene: NA; j_gene: TRBJ2-2; abundance: NA; v_gene: TRBV3-1/TRBV3-2; CDR3nt: TGTGCCAGCAGCCAAGCAGGATTCCGCGGCACCGGGGAGCTGTTTTTT; CDR3aa: CASSQAGFRGTGELFF
d_gene: TRBD2; j_gene: TRBJ2-7; abundance: few; v_gene: TRBV5-4; CDR3nt: TGTGCCAGCAGCTTGGGCGGGGGGATGTACGAGCAGTACTTC; CDR3aa: CASSLGGGMYEQYF
d_gene: TRBD1; j_gene: TRBJ1-1; abundance: NA; v_gene: TRBV5-1; CDR3nt: TGCGCCAGCAGCTTGGAGGTTTTTGGACAGGGGGCTTTCATGAACACTGAAGCTTTCTTT; CDR3aa: CASSLEVFGQGAFMNTEAFF
d_gene: TRBD2; j_gene: TRBJ2-2; abundance: NA; v_gene: TRBV4-2; CDR3nt: TGTGCCAGCAGCCAGGGTAGCGGGGGGGATACCGGGGAGCTGTTTTTT; CDR3aa: CASSQGSGGDTGELFF
d_gene: TRBD2; j_gene: TRBJ2-1; abundance: NA; v_gene: TRBV24-1; CDR3nt: TGTGCCACCAGTGATTTAGTCCAGGGACGGGGGGGTGAGCAGTTCTTC; CDR3aa: CATSDLVQGRGGEQFF
d_gene: NA; j_gene: TRBJ2-7; abundance: NA; v_gene: TRBV25-1; CDR3nt: TGTGCCAGCAGTGAAAGGACCCTCTACGAGCAGTACTTC; CDR3aa: CASSERTLYEQYF
d_gene: NA; j_gene: TRBJ1-1; abundance: NA; v_gene: TRBV10-3; CDR3nt: TGTGCCATCAGTGACGGTGAAAATCTTGAAGCTTTCTTT; CDR3aa: CAISDGENLEAFF
d_gene: NA; j_gene: TRBJ1-1; abundance: NA; v_gene: TRBV6-2/TRBV6-3; CDR3nt: TGTGCCAGCAGTTTAGCCCAGGGGGAAGCTTTCTTT; CDR3aa: CASSLAQGEAFF
d_gene: TRBD2; j_gene: TRBJ2-2; abundance: once; v_gene: TRBV18; CDR3nt: TGTGCCAGCTCGGGGACTAGCGGTCCTGGAGGCGGCGGGGAGCTGTTTTTT; CDR3aa: CASSGTSGPGGGGELFF
d_gene: NA; j_gene: TRBJ1-1; abundance: NA; v_gene: TRBV30; CDR3nt: TGTGCCTGGAGTGCGGCAGGGTCCCCGAACACTGAAGCTTTCTTT; CDR3aa: CAWSAAGSPNTEAFF
d_gene: NA; j_gene: TRBJ1-2; abundance: NA; v_gene: TRBV7-8; CDR3nt: TGTGCCAGCAGCTTATCGGGGGGCACCTATGGCTACACCTTC; CDR3aa: CASSLSGGTYGYTF
d_gene: TRBD2; j_gene: TRBJ2-1; abundance: few; v_gene: TRBV19; CDR3nt: TGTGCCAGTAGCGTTGCTAGCGGAAACAATGAGCAGTTCTTC; CDR3aa: CASSVASGNNEQFF
d_gene: NA; j_gene: TRBJ2-2; abundance: NA; v_gene: TRBV3-1/TRBV3-2; CDR3nt: TGTGCCAGCAGCTTAAAAGGGAGAGGCGGGGAGCTGTTTTTT; CDR3aa: CASSLKGRGGELFF
d_gene: NA; j_gene: TRBJ1-5; abundance: NA; v_gene: TRBV30; CDR3nt: TGTGCCTGGAAAGGGGCCGGGGTTGTGAATCAGCCCCAGCATTTT; CDR3aa: CAWKGAGVVNQPQHF
d_gene: TRBD1; j_gene: TRBJ2-7; abundance: NA; v_gene: TRBV10-3; CDR3nt: TGTGCCATCAGTCCTGGGACAGGCGGATACGAGCAGTACTTC; CDR3aa: CAISPGTGGYEQYF
d_gene: NA; j_gene: TRBJ2-2; abundance: few; v_gene: TRBV5-1; CDR3nt: TGCGCCAGCAGCCAGGAGCAGGGAAGGGCCGGGGAGCTGTTTTTT; CDR3aa: CASSQEQGRAGELFF
d_gene: TRBD1; j_gene: TRBJ1-4; abundance: NA; v_gene: TRBV6-5; CDR3nt: TGTGCCAGCAGTCCCGGACAGGGAGGGGAAAAACTGTTTTTT; CDR3aa: CASSPGQGGEKLFF
d_gene: NA; j_gene: TRBJ1-1; abundance: NA; v_gene: TRBV29-1; CDR3nt: TGCAGCGTTAACCGGGACATGAACACTGAAGCTTTCTTT; CDR3aa: CSVNRDMNTEAFF
d_gene: NA; j_gene: TRBJ1-1; abundance: NA; v_gene: TRBV6-6; CDR3nt: TGTGCCAGCAGCTCCGATAGGGGGACTGAAGCTTTCTTT; CDR3aa: CASSSDRGTEAFF
d_gene: NA; j_gene: TRBJ2-5; abundance: once; v_gene: TRBV3-1/TRBV3-2; CDR3nt: TGTGCCAGCAGCCCAAGAGGGCAAGAGACCCAGTACTTC; CDR3aa: CASSPRGQETQYF
d_gene: NA; j_gene: TRBJ1-5; abundance: NA; v_gene: TRBV19; CDR3nt: TGTGCCAGTAGTACAGGAGGGAATAGCAATCAGCCCCAGCATTTT; CDR3aa: CASSTGGNSNQPQHF
d_gene: NA; j_gene: TRBJ1-2; abundance: NA; v_gene: TRBV28; CDR3nt: TGTGCCAGCAGTCTATCCGTACAGGGCAACTATGGCTACACCTTC; CDR3aa: CASSLSVQGNYGYTF
d_gene: TRBD1; j_gene: TRBJ1-6; abundance: NA; v_gene: TRBV11-2; CDR3nt: TGTGCCAGCAGCGGCCCGGGACAGGGGACGTCACCCCTCCACTTT; CDR3aa: CASSGPGQGTSPLHF
d_gene: NA; j_gene: TRBJ1-4; abundance: NA; v_gene: TRBV30; CDR3nt: TGTGCCTGGAGGAGGGCAGATGCAACTAATGAAAAACTGTTTTTT; CDR3aa: CAWRRADATNEKLFF
d_gene: NA; j_gene: TRBJ2-5; abundance: NA; v_gene: TRBV13; CDR3nt: TGTGCCAGCAGCCCGGCGGGACTCCAAGAGACCCAGTACTTC; CDR3aa: CASSPAGLQETQYF
d_gene: TRBD1; j_gene: TRBJ1-1; abundance: NA; v_gene: TRBV9; CDR3nt: TGTGCCAGCAGCGTAACAGGGGCGGACACTGAAGCTTTCTTT; CDR3aa: CASSVTGADTEAFF
d_gene: NA; j_gene: TRBJ1-1; abundance: few; v_gene: TRBV6-5; CDR3nt: TGTGCCAGCAGTACCAGAGGTAGGAGGAACACTGAAGCTTTCTTT; CDR3aa: CASSTRGRRNTEAFF
d_gene: NA; j_gene: TRBJ1-2; abundance: NA; v_gene: TRBV11-2; CDR3nt: TGTGCCAGCAGCAGCGGGCAGGTTCTAAGTTACGTTTATGGCTACACCTTC; CDR3aa: CASSSGQVLSYVYGYTF
d_gene: NA; j_gene: TRBJ1-6; abundance: NA; v_gene: TRBV7-2; CDR3nt: TGTGCCAGCAGCTTAGTTTGGGGAGGTTCACCCCTCCACTTT; CDR3aa: CASSLVWGGSPLHF
d_gene: NA; j_gene: TRBJ2-2; abundance: once; v_gene: TRBV27; CDR3nt: TGTGCCAGCAGTTTTTGGGGGAACGGGGAGCTGTTTTTT; CDR3aa: CASSFWGNGELFF
d_gene: TRBD1; j_gene: TRBJ1-3; abundance: once; v_gene: TRBV11-3; CDR3nt: TGTGCCAGCAGCTTCGACAGGGGACTTGGAAACACCATATATTTT; CDR3aa: CASSFDRGLGNTIYF
d_gene: TRBD1; j_gene: TRBJ2-1; abundance: NA; v_gene: TRBV7-3; CDR3nt: TGTGCCAGCAGCCTGGACAGGGGAGACAATGAGCAGTTCTTC; CDR3aa: CASSLDRGDNEQFF
d_gene: NA; j_gene: TRBJ1-2; abundance: NA; v_gene: TRBV29-1; CDR3nt: TGCAGCGTTGAAGTGATTAATCGAGGCGTACTAAACTATGGCTACACCTTC; CDR3aa: CSVEVINRGVLNYGYTF
d_gene: NA; j_gene: TRBJ1-2; abundance: few; v_gene: TRBV6-5; CDR3nt: TGTGCCAGCAGGGATAGAGGGGGACTATATGGCTACACCTTC; CDR3aa: CASRDRGGLYGYTF